This T cell receptor beta chain comes out of a study of CD8 T cells in ankylosing spondylitis. General study findings and limits: There was reportedly significant enrichment of clones that were disease-linked in matched ankylosing spondylitis synovial fluid. Ankylosing spondylitis blood appeared to be characterized by a TCR beta motif of eight highly homologous variants.

For TCR beta, libraries came from quantitative 5'-RACE with molecular barcodes. TCRdb re-derived calls from the 5' RACE reads in MiXCR, one entry per CDR3 protein. Of 300,000 to 400,000 distinct CDR3 sequences listed, 20% to 25% are singletons. As regards this clonotype: Its antigen is unidentified.

The CDR3 length is 14 residues. From germline, CDR1 is SGHTA and CDR2 FQGNSA. J gave up 1 base and V 4 bases, and 3 bases lay outside the gene matches. The sequenced material came from blood, either unsorted or a sorted T cell fraction (not recorded which). The chain is built from TRBV7-2 and TRBJ1-1, with 7 positions matching TRBD1. The origin of this receptor is a male donor with ankylosing spondylitis. This CDR3 reads CASSSGQSNTEAFF. CDR3 bases: TGTGCCAGCAGCTCGGGACAGTCGAACACTGAAGCTTTCTTT.